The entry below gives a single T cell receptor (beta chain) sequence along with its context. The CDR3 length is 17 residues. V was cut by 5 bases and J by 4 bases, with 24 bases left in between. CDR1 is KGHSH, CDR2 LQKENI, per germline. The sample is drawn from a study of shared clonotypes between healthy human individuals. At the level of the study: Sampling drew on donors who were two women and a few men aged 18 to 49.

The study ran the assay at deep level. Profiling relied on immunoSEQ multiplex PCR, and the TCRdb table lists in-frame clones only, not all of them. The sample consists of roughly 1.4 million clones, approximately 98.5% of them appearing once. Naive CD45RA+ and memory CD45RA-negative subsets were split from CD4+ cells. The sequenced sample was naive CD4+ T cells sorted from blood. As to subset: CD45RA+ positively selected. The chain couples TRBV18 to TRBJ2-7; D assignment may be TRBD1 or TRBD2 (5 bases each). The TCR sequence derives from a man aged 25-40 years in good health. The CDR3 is CASSSTQSSEGPYEQYF. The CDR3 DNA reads TGTGCCAGCTCATCCACCCAGTCCTCCGAGGGACCTTACGAGCAGTACTTC.